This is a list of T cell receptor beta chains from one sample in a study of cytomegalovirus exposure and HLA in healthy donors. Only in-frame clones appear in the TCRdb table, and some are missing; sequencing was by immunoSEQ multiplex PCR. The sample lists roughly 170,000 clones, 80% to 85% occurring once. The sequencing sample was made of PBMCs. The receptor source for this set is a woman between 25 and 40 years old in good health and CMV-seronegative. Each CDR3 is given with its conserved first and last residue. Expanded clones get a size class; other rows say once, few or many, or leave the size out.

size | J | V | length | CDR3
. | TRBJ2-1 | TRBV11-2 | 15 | CASSSILGGLNEQFF
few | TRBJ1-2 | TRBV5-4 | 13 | CASSLASGSGYTF
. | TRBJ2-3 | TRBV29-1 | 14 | CSVEAWTSTDTQYF
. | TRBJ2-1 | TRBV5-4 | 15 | CASRAGTSGSNEQFF
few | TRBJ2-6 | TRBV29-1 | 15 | CSVGFHRDGANGLTF
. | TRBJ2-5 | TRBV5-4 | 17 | CASSVDIQDGGGETQYF
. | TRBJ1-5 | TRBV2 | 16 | CASSKEQGSSNQPQHF
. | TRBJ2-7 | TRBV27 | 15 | CASSLHGTGENEQYF
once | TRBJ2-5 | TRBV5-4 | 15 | CASSFGTGTGETQYF
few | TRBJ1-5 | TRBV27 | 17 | CASSGRYDRSLGQPQHF
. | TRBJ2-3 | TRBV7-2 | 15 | CASSPRGGGGDTQYF
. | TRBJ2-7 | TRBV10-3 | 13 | CATWRDGSYEQYF
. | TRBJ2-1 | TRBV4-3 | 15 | CASSQSRSGGNEQFF
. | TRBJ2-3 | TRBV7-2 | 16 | CASSLNPPRITDTQYF
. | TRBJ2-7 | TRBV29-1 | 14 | CSVAKGTVPYEQYF
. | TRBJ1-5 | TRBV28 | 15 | CASRSSPISNQPQHF
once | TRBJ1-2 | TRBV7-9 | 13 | CASSPGTDYGYTF
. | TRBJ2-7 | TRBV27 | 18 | CASSQTAPGGFDPYEQYF
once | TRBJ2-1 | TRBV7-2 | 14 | CASSLGHSSNEQFF
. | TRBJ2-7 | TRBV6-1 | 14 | CASSADRAVYEQYF
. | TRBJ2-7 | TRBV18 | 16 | CASSPPERAWSYEQYF
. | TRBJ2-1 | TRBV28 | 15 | CASTPPGAGRNEQFF
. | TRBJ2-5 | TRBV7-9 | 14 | CASSLAVGGETQYF
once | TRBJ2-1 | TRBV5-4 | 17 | CASSFDLQAGGPNEQFF
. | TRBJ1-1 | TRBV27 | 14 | CASSSDRLNTEAFF
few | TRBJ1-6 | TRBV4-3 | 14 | CASSQDRMGTPLHF
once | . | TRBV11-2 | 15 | CASSLIPRGAYEQYF
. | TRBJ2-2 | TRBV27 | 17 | CASSLRAGGPGTGELFF
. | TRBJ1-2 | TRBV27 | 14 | CASSLRTGHYGYTF